This TCR beta chain was captured in a study of Graves' ophthalmopathy and Graves' hyperthyroidism. Study-wide findings and caveats: Blood samples also showed most expanded thyroid clonotypes exceeding 0.001 frequency.

The CDR3 loop spans 14 amino acids. Germline V CDR1 and CDR2: MNHNS, SASEGT. Scientists amplified the TCR beta CDR3 regions from RNA transcripts. An opening RT-PCR round employed HTBI primers and preceded a second-round multiplex PCR. TCRdb passed the multiplex PCR reads through MiXCR, listing each CDR3 protein once. The sample contains approximately 460,000 distinct CDR3 sequences, roughly 14% of which appear only once. This clonotype was observed at least ten times. Antigen specificity is unknown. At one end the junction does not follow the germline gene, possibly because of a read error. This chain uses TRBV6-1 with TRBJ2-7, with 7 bases that match TRBD2. The TCR was taken from a woman in her twenties or thirties with Graves' ophthalmopathy. The sequencing sample was made of blood. CDR3 residues: CASREAGTDYEQYF. The CDR3 DNA is TGTGCCAGCAGAGAAGCGGGAACAGACTACGAGCAGTACTTC.